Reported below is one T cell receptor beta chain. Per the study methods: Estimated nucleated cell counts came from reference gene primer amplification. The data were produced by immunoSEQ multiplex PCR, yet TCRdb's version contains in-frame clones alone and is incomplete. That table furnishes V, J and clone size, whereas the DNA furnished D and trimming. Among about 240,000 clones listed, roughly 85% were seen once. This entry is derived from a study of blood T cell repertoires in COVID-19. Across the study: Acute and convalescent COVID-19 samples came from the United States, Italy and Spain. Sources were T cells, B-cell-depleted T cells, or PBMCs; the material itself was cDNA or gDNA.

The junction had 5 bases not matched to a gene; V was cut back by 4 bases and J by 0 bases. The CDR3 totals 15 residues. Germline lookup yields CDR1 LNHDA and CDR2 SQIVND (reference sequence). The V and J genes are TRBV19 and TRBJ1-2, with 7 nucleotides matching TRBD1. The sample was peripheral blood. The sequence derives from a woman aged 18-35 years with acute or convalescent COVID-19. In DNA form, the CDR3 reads TGTGCCAGTAGTACCCCGACAGGGCCTAACTATGGCTACACCTTC. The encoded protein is CASSTPTGPNYGYTF.